This TCR beta chain comes out of a study of CD8+ T cells in alopecia areata. Study-level information: A regimen of oral tofacitinib, 5 to 10 mg twice daily, was given to treated patients. Overall study findings and caveats: Sequence data from scalp samples additionally include resident alphabeta T cells of normal skin. Association of baseline CD8+ expansion with response is uncertain owing to one nonresponder. Clonality exceeded that of normal scalp in lesional scalp, most notably in alopecia totalis/universalis.

Treatment noted: oral pan-JAK inhibitor, 5-10 mg twice daily. In each case, RNA was isolated and then reverse transcribed into cDNA as the sequencing template. Here immunoSEQ multiplex PCR was the method, and the copy in TCRdb shows in-frame clones only, minus some. The sample holds 250,000 to 350,000 clones; over 45% are singletons and the top ten take 0.75% to 0.95%. This clone appeared a few times. Antigen specificity is unknown. Sequencing used CD4+ T cells sorted from blood, obtained at roughly week 53, from a patient treated with tofacitinib. This clonotype was sampled from a human donor with alopecia areata.

The CDR3, as DNA: TGTGCCAGCAGCTTAGTCGGGATGGGGGCCAGCTCCTACAATGAGCAGTTCTTC. It encodes CASSLVGMGASSYNEQFF. The chain recombines TRBV7-9 with TRBJ2-1; weak D call: TRBD1 (6 bases). The CDR3 spans 18 residues. Deletions cut 1 base from V and 0 bases from J, with 16 bases between. Looked up from germline, CDR1 is SEHNR and CDR2 is FQNEAQ (reference sequence).